These 18 T cell receptor beta chains originate from one sample sequenced in a study of patients and donors after allogeneic stem cell transplantation (TCRdb year 2020). Library preparation was by RT-PCR. The listed sequencing device is NextSeq 550. Starting from the raw public reads, TCRdb applied fastp trimming at Q25, assembled clones with MiXCR and retained in-frame beta chains. CDR3 protein sequences are deduplicated, and each keeps its most common genes and DNA. The table for this sample lists some 880,000 distinct CDR3 sequences; more than 15% of them were counted only once. The top ten constitute roughly 6% of the sample. What was sequenced was blood, either unsorted or a sorted T cell fraction (not recorded which). The receptors come from a human donor who was either an allogeneic HSCT recipient or a stem cell or donor lymphocyte infusion donor (not recorded which). It is not recorded whose cells these are; they may come from a transplant donor.

J is TRBJ2-1 and V is TRBV29-1; D may match TRBD1 or TRBD2 (5 bases each). V was pared by 4 bases and J by 7 bases, with 11 bases between. Germline V lookup: CDR1 SQVTM, CDR2 ANQGSEA. This CDR3 has 12 amino acids. The CDR3 DNA reads TGCAGCGTTGTGTCGGGGCGGAATGAGCAGTTCTTC. Translating gives CSVVSGRNEQFF.

This rearrangement joins TRBV20-1 to TRBJ1-2; 8 bases are a match to TRBD1. The V gene end was trimmed by 1 base and the J gene end by 5 bases; junction bases not matched to a gene: 6. Per germline, CDR1 DFQATT and CDR2 SNEGSKA (reference sequence). This CDR3 has 14 amino acids. The CDR3 spells CSARAGGRGYGYTF. The CDR3, as DNA: TGCAGTGCTAGAGCAGGGGGCAGGGGTTATGGCTACACCTTC.

This clonotype was recorded a few times. This rearrangement joins TRBV24-1 to TRBJ2-5; 7 nucleotides align to TRBD2. The ends lost 5 bases at V and 6 bases at J; junction bases unmatched: 11. The CDR3 is 15 amino acids. Germline CDR1 KGHDR, CDR2 SFDVKD. For the CDR3, the DNA is TGTGCCACCAGTGGAACTAGCGCGGGGGATCAGACCCAGTACTTC. Encoded protein: CATSGTSAGDQTQYF.

This clonotype was observed many times. This rearrangement joins TRBV12-3 or TRBV12-4 to TRBJ1-1; D ambiguous. The V end was cut by 5 bases, the J end by 5 bases, with 9 bases between. The CDR3 is 12 residues long. CDR3 region: CASSDRRTEAFF. The CDR3 nucleotides read TGTGCCAGCAGTGACCGTCGGACTGAAGCTTTCTTT.

This clonotype has more than one count but fewer than ten. This rearrangement joins TRBV5-5 to TRBJ2-4; 8 nucleotides match TRBD2. The ends lost 0 bases at V and 7 bases at J; junction bases unmatched: 3. The CDR3 runs to 14 residues. Germline V gene lookup returns CDR1 SGHKS and CDR2 YYEKEE (reference sequence). CDR3 amino acids: CASSLDREGNIQYF. The CDR3 nucleotides read TGTGCCAGCAGCTTGGACCGGGAGGGGAACATTCAGTACTTC.

This chain uses TRBV7-9 with TRBJ2-2, with TRBD2 matching 11 bases. The CDR3 length is 15 residues. Germline CDR1 is SEHNR and CDR2 is FQNEAQ (reference sequence). V lost 4 bases, J lost 4 bases, and 2 bases stayed unmatched. CDR3 sequence: CASSSSGGITGELFF. DNA for the CDR3: TGTGCCAGCAGCTCTAGCGGGGGGATCACCGGGGAGCTGTTTTTT.

CDR3 in DNA: TGTGCCAGCAGCGGGGAGTTTCAGCCCCAGCATTTT. As protein: CASSGEFQPQHF. The chain links TRBV2 to TRBJ1-5; D ambiguous. The CDR3 runs to 12 residues. Trimming took 6 bases from V and 6 from J, leaving 9 bases between them. Germline V gives CDR1 SNHLY, CDR2 FYNNEI.

In its sample, this clonotype was seen many times. V is TRBV6-1 and J is TRBJ1-4; 7 nucleotides match TRBD1. V lost 7 bases and J lost 7; bases outside the gene matches: 9. The germline gives CDR1 MNHNS, CDR2 SASEGT. The CDR3 spans 14 residues. CDR3 DNA sequence: TGTGCCAGCAACCCGACAGGGAGTCCTGAAAAACTGTTTTTT. Encoded protein: CASNPTGSPEKLFF.

V usage is TRBV6-5 and J usage is TRBJ2-7, with 9 bases fitting TRBD2. The CDR3 is made up of 14 amino acids. Germline trimming cut 2 bases from V and 4 bases from J; bases unmatched to any gene: 3. CDR1 is MNHEY, CDR2 SVGAGI, per germline. CDR3 residues: CASSYNSGSYEQYF. CDR3 DNA sequence: TGTGCCAGCAGTTACAATAGCGGGAGTTACGAGCAGTACTTC.

This clonotype was recorded many times. V usage is TRBV14 and J usage is TRBJ2-3; 13 bases agree with TRBD2. From germline, CDR1 is SGHDN and CDR2 FVKESK. This CDR3 contains 16 residues. Trimming at V came to 5 bases and at J to 4 bases, leaving 6 bases not matched to a gene. For the CDR3, the DNA is TGTGCCAGCAGCTCCGGACTAGCGGGAGTCTCAGATACGCAGTATTTT. Translation: CASSSGLAGVSDTQYF. The complete variable domain, with remaining parts taken from reference TRBV14 and TRBJ2-3, reads EAGVTQFPSHSVIEKGQTVTLRCDPISGHDNLYWYRRVMGKEIKFLLHFVKESKQDESGMPNNRFLAERTGGTYSTLKVQPAELEDSGVYFCASSSGLAGVSDTQYFGPGTRLTVL.

The chain links TRBV29-1 to TRBJ2-2; the D gene is possibly TRBD2 (7 bases). The CDR3 consists of 14 residues. Germline V gene sequence: CDR1 SQVTM, CDR2 ANQGSEA. V was clipped by 7 bases and J by 0 bases, with 12 bases between them. CDR3 loop: CSGRGGANTGELFF. CDR3 nucleotide sequence: TGCAGCGGGAGGGGGGGTGCGAACACCGGGGAGCTGTTTTTT.

This clonotype was observed a few times. The gene calls are TRBV7-2 and TRBJ2-3, with D hard to call. Germline V gene data show CDR1 as SGHTA and CDR2 as FQGNSA. CDR3 length: 12 amino acids. V lost 8 bases and J lost 3, with 9 bases in between. The CDR3, as DNA: TGTGCCAGCCGTGGACCAACAGATACGCAGTATTTT. This encodes CASRGPTDTQYF.

The rearrangement links TRBV30 to TRBJ1-5; D possibly corresponds to TRBD1 (6 bases). CDR3 size: 14 residues. Germline V gene sequence: CDR1 GTSNPN, CDR2 SVGIG (reference sequence). With 2 bases removed from V and 6 bases from J, the gap between germline ends came to 14 bases. CDR3 residues: CAWSRGGKGQPQHF. In DNA form, the CDR3 reads TGTGCCTGGAGTAGGGGGGGAAAGGGTCAGCCCCAGCATTTT.

This clonotype was detected only a few times. V and J are TRBV10-3 and TRBJ2-7; D is unresolved. CDR1 is ENHRY, CDR2 SYGVKD, per germline. The V end lost 3 bases, the J end lost 9 bases, and 9 bases lay between the germline ends. The CDR3 sequence is 11 residues long. CDR3 nucleotide sequence: TGTGCCATCAGTGACCTAGAGGTGCAGTACTTC. Residues: CAISDLEVQYF.

The V gene is TRBV30, the J gene TRBJ2-1, with TRBD1 matching over 7 bases. Germline-derived CDR1 and CDR2 are GTSNPN and SVGIG (reference sequence). Trimming cost V 2 bases and J 3 bases; bases outside gene matches: 13. The CDR3 consists of 17 residues. The DNA of the CDR3 is TGTGCCTGGAGTTTAAGGGGGCACAATAAATTCTACAATGAGCAGTTCTTC. Protein product: CAWSLRGHNKFYNEQFF. Based on the CDR3 plus reference TRBV30 and TRBJ2-1, the full variable domain is SQTIHQWPATLVQPVGSPLSLECTVEGTSNPNLYWYRQAAGRGLQLLFYSVGIGQISSEVPQNLSASRPQDRQFILSSKKLLLSDSGFYLCAWSLRGHNKFYNEQFFGPGTRLTVL.

This clonotype was seen only a few times. The chain combines TRBV4-3 with TRBJ1-1, with a weak D call TRBD1 (6 bases). Per germline, CDR1 LGHNA and CDR2 YSLEER. The V end was cut by 3 bases, the J end by 1 base, with 15 bases between. This CDR3 has 16 residues. The CDR3 region is CASSQTRGGQNTEAFF. The DNA of the CDR3 is TGCGCCAGCAGCCAGACTAGGGGGGGCCAGAACACTGAAGCTTTCTTT.

V usage is TRBV5-1 and J usage is TRBJ2-3, with 8 bases matching TRBD2. The V gene's germline CDR1 is SGHRS and CDR2 YFSETQ. The CDR3 consists of 16 residues. The V and J ends lost 0 bases and 2 bases, in that order; junction bases with no gene match: 5. The chain's CDR3 is CASSLDVSGITDTQYF. Here the CDR3 DNA reads TGCGCCAGCAGCTTGGATGTTAGCGGGATCACAGATACGCAGTATTTT.

This clonotype was picked up a small number of times. The rearrangement links TRBV12-3 or TRBV12-4 to TRBJ2-2, with a tentative D call TRBD1 (5 bases). Trimming took 3 bases from V and 15 from J, leaving 11 bases between them. CDR3 length: 11 amino acids. For the CDR3, the DNA is TGTGCCAGCAGTTTCAGGGATTCGGTGTTTTTT. This gives the protein CASSFRDSVFF.